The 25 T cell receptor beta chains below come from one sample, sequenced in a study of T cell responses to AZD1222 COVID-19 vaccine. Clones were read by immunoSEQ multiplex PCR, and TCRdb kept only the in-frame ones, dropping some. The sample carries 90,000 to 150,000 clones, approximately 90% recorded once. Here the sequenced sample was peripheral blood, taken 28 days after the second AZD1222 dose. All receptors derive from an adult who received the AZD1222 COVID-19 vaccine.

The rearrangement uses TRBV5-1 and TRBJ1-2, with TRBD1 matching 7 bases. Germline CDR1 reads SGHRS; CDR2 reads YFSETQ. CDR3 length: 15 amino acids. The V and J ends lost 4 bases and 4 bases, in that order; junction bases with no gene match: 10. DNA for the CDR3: TGCGCCAGCAGCCCAACAGGGGAGAGGGGCTATGGCTACACCTTC. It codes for CASSPTGERGYGYTF.

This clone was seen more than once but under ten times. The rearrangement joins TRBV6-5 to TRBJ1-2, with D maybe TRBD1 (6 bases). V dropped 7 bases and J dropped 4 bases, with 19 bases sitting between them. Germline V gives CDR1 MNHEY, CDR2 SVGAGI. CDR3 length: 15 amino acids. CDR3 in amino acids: CASKQGVTASYGYTF. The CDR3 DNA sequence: TGTGCCAGCAAACAGGGCGTGACGGCCTCCTATGGCTACACCTTC.

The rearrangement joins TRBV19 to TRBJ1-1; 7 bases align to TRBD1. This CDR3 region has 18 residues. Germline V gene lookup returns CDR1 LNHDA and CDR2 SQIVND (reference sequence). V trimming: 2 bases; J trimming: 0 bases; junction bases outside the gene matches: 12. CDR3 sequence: CASSIPRDSLSMNTEAFF. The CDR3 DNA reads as TGTGCCAGTAGTATACCTCGGGACAGCCTTTCCATGAACACTGAAGCTTTCTTT.

This CDR3 is CASTLEEDGYTF. The CDR3 DNA sequence: TGTGCCAGCACCCTCGAGGAGGATGGCTACACCTTC. The chain carries TRBV12-3 or TRBV12-4 and TRBJ1-2, with D uncertain. The CDR3 consists of 12 residues. Trimming pared 7 bases from V and 6 bases from J, leaving 12 bases between.

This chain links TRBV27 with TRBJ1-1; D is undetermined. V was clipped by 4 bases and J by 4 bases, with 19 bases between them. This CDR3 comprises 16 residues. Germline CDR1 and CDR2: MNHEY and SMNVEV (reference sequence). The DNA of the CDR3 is TGTGCCAGCAGTTCCTCTTCCCCGCCCGGCAGCACTGAAGCTTTCTTT. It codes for CASSSSSPPGSTEAFF.

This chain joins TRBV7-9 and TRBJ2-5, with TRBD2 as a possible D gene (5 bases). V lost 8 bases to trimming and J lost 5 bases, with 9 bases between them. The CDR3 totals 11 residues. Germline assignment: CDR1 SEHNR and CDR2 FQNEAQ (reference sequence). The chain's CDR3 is CASGSFETQYF. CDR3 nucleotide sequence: TGTGCCAGCGGGAGTTTCGAGACCCAGTACTTC.

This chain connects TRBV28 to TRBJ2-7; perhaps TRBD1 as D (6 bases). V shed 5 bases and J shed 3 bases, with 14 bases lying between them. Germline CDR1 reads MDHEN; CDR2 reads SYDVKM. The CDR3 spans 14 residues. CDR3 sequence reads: CASSPRDTDYEQYF. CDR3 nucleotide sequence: TGTGCCAGCAGTCCCCGGGACACGGACTACGAGCAGTACTTC.

CDR3 nucleotides: TGTGCCAGCAGCTTAGTGGGGGGGCCTACCAATCAGCCCCAGCATTTT. As protein: CASSLVGGPTNQPQHF. The chain is built from TRBV7-8 and TRBJ1-5; D is perhaps TRBD1 (6 bases). V was trimmed by 1 base and J by 3 bases, leaving 13 bases between them. Germline CDR1 and CDR2: SGHVS and FQNEAQ. The CDR3 is 16 amino acids.

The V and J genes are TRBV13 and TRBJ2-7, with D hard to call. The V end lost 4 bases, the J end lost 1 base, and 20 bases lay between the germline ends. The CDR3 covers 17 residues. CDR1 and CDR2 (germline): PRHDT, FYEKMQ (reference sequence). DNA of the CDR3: TGTGCCAGCAGCTCCCGTGTAGGTCTCAGATATTCCTACGAGCAGTACTTC. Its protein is CASSSRVGLRYSYEQYF.

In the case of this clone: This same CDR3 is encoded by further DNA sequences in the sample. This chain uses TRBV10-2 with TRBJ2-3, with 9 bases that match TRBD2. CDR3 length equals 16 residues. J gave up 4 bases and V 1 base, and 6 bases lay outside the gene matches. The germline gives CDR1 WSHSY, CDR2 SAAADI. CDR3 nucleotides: TGCGCCAGCAGTGAGTGGGCGGGGGGGCCCCCAGATACGCAGTATTTT. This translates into CASSEWAGGPPDTQYF.

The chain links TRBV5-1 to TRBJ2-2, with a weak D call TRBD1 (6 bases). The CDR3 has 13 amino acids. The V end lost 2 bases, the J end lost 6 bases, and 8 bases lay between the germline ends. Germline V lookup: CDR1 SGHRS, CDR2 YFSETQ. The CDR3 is CASSLQGSGELFF. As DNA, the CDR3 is TGCGCCAGCAGCTTACAGGGTTCCGGGGAGCTGTTTTTT.

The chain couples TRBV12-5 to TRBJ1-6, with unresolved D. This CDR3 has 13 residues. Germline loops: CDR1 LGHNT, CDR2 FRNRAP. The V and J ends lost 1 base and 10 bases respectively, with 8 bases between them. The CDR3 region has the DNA TGTGCTAGTGGTTTGGGGGTTGGGTCACCCCTCCACTTT. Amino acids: CASGLGVGSPLHF.

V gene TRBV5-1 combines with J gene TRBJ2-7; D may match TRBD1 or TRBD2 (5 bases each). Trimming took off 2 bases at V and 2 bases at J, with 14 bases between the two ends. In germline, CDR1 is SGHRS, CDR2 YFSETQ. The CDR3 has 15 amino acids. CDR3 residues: CASSLNRDPAYEQYF. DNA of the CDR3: TGCGCCAGCAGCTTAAACCGGGACCCAGCCTACGAGCAGTACTTC. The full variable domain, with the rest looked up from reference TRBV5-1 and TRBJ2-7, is KAGVTQTPRYLIKTRGQQVTLSCSPISGHRSVSWYQQTPGQGLQFLFEYFSETQRNKGNFPGRFSGRQFSNSRSEMNVSTLELGDSALYLCASSLNRDPAYEQYFGPGTRLTVT.

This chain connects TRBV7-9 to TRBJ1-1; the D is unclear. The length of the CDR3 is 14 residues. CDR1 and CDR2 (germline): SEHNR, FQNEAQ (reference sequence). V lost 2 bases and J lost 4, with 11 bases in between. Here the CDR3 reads CASSLSGLGTEAFF. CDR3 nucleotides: TGTGCCAGCAGCTTATCGGGGTTGGGCACTGAAGCTTTCTTT.

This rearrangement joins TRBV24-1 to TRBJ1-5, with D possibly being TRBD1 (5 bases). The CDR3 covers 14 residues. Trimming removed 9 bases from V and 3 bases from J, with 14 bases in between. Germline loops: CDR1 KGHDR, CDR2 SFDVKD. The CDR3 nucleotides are TGTGCCACCTCTCTGGGGGGGAACAATCAGCCCCAGCATTTT. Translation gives CATSLGGNNQPQHF.

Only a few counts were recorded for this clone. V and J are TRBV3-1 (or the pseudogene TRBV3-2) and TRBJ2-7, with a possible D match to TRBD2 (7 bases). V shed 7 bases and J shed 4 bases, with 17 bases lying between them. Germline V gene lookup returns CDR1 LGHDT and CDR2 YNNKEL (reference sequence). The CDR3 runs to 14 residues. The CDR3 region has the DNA TGTGCCAGCAACTTTCGGGGGGCGGAGTACGAGCAGTACTTC. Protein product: CASNFRGAEYEQYF.

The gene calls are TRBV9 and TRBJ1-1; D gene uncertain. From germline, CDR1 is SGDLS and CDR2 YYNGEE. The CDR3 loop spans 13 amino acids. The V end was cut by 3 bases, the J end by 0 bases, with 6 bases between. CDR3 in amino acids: CASSGTLNTEAFF. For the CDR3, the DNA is TGTGCCAGCAGCGGTACCTTGAACACTGAAGCTTTCTTT.

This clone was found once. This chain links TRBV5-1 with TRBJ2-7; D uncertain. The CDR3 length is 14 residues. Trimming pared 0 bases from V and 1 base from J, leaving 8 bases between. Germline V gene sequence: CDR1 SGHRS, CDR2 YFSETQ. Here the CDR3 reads CASSLVELSYEQYF. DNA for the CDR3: TGCGCCAGCAGCTTGGTAGAGCTATCCTACGAGCAGTACTTC.

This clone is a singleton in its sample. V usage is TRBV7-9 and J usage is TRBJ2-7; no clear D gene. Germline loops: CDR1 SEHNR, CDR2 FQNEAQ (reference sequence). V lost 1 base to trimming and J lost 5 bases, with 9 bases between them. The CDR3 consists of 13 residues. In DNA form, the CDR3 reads TGTGCCAGCAGCTTAGGGGCCCCGGACGAGCAGTACTTC. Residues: CASSLGAPDEQYF.

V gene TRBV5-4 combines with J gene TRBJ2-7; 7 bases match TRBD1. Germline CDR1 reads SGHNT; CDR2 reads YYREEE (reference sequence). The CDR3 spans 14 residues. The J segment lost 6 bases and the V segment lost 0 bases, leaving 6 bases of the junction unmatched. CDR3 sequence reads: CASSLGQGRSEQYF. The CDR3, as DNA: TGTGCCAGCAGCTTGGGACAGGGAAGGTCCGAGCAGTACTTC.

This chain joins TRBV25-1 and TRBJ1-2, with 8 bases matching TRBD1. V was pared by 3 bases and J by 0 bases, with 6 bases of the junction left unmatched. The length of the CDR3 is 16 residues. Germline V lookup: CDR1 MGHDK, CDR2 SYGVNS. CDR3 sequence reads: CASSDSQGGPNYGYTF. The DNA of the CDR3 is TGTGCCAGCAGTGACTCACAGGGGGGGCCTAACTATGGCTACACCTTC.

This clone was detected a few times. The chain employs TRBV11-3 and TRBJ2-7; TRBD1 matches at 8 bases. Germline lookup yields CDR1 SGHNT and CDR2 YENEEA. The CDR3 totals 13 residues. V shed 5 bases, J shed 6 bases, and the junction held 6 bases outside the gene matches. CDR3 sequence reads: CASSPTGAPEQYF. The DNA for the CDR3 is TGTGCCAGCAGCCCGACAGGGGCCCCCGAGCAGTACTTC.

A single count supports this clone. The CDR3: CASSRTGYGGYTF. For the CDR3, the DNA is TGTGCCAGCAGCCGGACAGGGTATGGAGGCTACACCTTC. The rearrangement joins TRBV5-4 to TRBJ1-2; 8 positions match TRBD1. The trim removed 4 bases at V and 8 bases at J, leaving 7 bases unmatched. CDR1 and CDR2 (germline): SGHNT, YYREEE (reference sequence). This CDR3 spans 13 amino acids.

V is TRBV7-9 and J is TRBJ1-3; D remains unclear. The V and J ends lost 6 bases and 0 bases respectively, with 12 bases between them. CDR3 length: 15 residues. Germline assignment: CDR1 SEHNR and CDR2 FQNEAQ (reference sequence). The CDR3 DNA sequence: TGTGCCAGCAGGCCGAGTTTCAGCTCTGGAAACACCATATATTTT. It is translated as CASRPSFSSGNTIYF. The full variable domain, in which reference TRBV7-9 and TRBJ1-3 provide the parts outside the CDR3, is DTGVSQNPRHKITKRGQNVTFRCDPISEHNRLYWYRQTLGQGPEFLTYFQNEAQLEKSRLLSDRFSAERPKGSFSTLEIQRTEQGDSAMYLCASRPSFSSGNTIYFGEGSWLTVV.

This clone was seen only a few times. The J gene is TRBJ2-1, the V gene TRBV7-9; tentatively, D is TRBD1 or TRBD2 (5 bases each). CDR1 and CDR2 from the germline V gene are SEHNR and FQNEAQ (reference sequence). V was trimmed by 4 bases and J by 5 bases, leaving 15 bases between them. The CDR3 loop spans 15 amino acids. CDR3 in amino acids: CASSWEKGRNNEQFF. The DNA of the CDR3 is TGTGCCAGCAGCTGGGAAAAGGGACGTAACAATGAGCAGTTCTTC.